Each of the 32 T cell receptor beta chains below was sequenced from the same sample in a study of cytomegalovirus exposure and HLA in healthy donors. PCR involved 60 Vbeta and 13 Jbeta primers. Produced via immunoSEQ multiplex PCR; TCRdb's table is partial and in-frame only. The repertoire includes 90,000 to 120,000 clones, roughly 82% of them detected once, and roughly 2.7% sits in the top ten. Input material: PBMCs. The origin of the receptors is a man aged 25-45 years in good health and CMV-seropositive.

This rearrangement joins TRBV5-1 to TRBJ1-5; 12 nucleotides align to TRBD1. V trimming: 4 bases; J trimming: 8 bases; junction bases outside the gene matches: 1. The germline gives CDR1 SGHRS, CDR2 YFSETQ. CDR3 length: 13 residues. This CDR3 is CASSGTGGEPQHF. The CDR3 DNA reads as TGCGCCAGCAGCGGGACAGGGGGCGAGCCCCAGCATTTT.

The rearrangement uses TRBV12-5 and TRBJ2-1; 9 bases are a match to TRBD2. CDR1 and CDR2 (germline): LGHNT, FRNRAP. Losses at the gene ends were 5 bases for V and 2 bases for J; bases not matched to a gene: 4. The CDR3 loop spans 15 amino acids. The CDR3 loop reads CASGPVAGAYNEQFF. The DNA for the CDR3 is TGTGCTAGTGGTCCCGTAGCGGGGGCCTACAATGAGCAGTTCTTC.

CDR3: CASSLGSGLAGAKYNEQFF. In DNA, the CDR3 is TGCGCCAGCAGCTTGGGTTCGGGACTAGCGGGGGCTAAATACAATGAGCAGTTCTTC. The chain employs TRBV5-1 and TRBJ2-1, with 14 nucleotides matching TRBD2. The germline V gene has CDR1 SGHRS and CDR2 YFSETQ. This CDR3 comprises 19 residues. V lost 0 bases, J lost 4 bases, and 9 bases stayed unmatched.

This clone was seen once. The chain is built from TRBV6-1 and TRBJ1-2, with D maybe TRBD1 (6 bases). The ends were cut back, 8 bases at V and 4 bases at J, with 20 bases in the middle. CDR1 is MNHNS, CDR2 SASEGT, per germline. The CDR3 consists of 15 residues. The CDR3: CASGRDTALFYGYTF. The DNA for the CDR3 is TGTGCCAGCGGCCGGGACACCGCCTTATTCTATGGCTACACCTTC.

Concerning this clone itself: One junction end does not reproduce the germline sequence, and a read error may be involved. At the DNA level, this CDR3 is encoded by other sequences in the same sample as well. The CDR3 protein is CASSSTGNSPLHF. CDR3 nucleotide sequence: TGTGCCAGCAGCTCGACAGGGAATTCGCCCCTCCACTTT. The chain carries TRBV5-5 and TRBJ1-6; 7 bases align to TRBD1. The CDR3 sequence is 13 residues long. CDR1 SGHKS and CDR2 YYEKEE come from the germline V gene (reference sequence).

The chain is built from TRBV6-1 and TRBJ2-2, with D tentatively TRBD1 (5 bases). CDR3 length: 13 amino acids. Deletions cut 8 bases from V and 7 bases from J, with 14 bases between. In germline, CDR1 is MNHNS, CDR2 SASEGT. CDR3 nucleotides: TGTGCCAGCTGGGGCGTACGAGGCGGGGAGCTGTTTTTT. Residues: CASWGVRGGELFF.

Remarks on this clone: Additional DNA sequences in this sample encode the identical CDR3. V and J are TRBV5-1 and TRBJ2-2; D possibly corresponds to TRBD1 (5 bases). CDR3 length: 15 residues. Deletions cut 1 base from V and 0 bases from J, with 7 bases between. Germline V gene data show CDR1 as SGHRS and CDR2 as YFSETQ. The CDR3 spells CASSLQGSNTGELFF. The CDR3 DNA reads as TGCGCCAGCAGCTTGCAGGGCTCGAACACCGGGGAGCTGTTTTTT. The full variable domain, with the rest looked up from reference TRBV5-1 and TRBJ2-2, is KAGVTQTPRYLIKTRGQQVTLSCSPISGHRSVSWYQQTPGQGLQFLFEYFSETQRNKGNFPGRFSGRQFSNSRSEMNVSTLELGDSALYLCASSLQGSNTGELFFGEGSRLTVL.

This clone is a singleton in its sample. The rearrangement links TRBV30 to TRBJ1-5, with D maybe TRBD1 (6 bases). This CDR3 is 14 amino acids long. V was shortened by 1 base and J by 3 bases, with 10 bases between the two germline ends. Germline CDR1 GTSNPN, CDR2 SVGIG (reference sequence). CDR3 sequence reads: CAWSGGGANQPQHF. The CDR3 nucleotides read TGTGCCTGGAGTGGAGGGGGGGCCAATCAGCCCCAGCATTTT.

The chain uses TRBV14 and TRBJ1-1; 8 nucleotides match TRBD1. The germline V gene has CDR1 SGHDN and CDR2 FVKESK. Trimming cost V 0 bases and J 5 bases; bases outside gene matches: 5. The CDR3 runs to 15 residues. The CDR3 is CASSQDLQGGTEAFF. CDR3 DNA: TGTGCCAGCAGCCAAGATTTACAGGGGGGGACTGAAGCTTTCTTT.

V usage is TRBV7-2 and J usage is TRBJ1-1, with D uncertain. The CDR3 spans 13 residues. V was clipped by 2 bases and J by 0 bases, with 4 bases between them. Germline V gene lookup returns CDR1 SGHTA and CDR2 FQGNSA. For the CDR3, the DNA is TGTGCCAGCAGCTTACCTCTGAACACTGAAGCTTTCTTT. Amino acid sequence: CASSLPLNTEAFF.

This chain joins TRBV6-6 and TRBJ1-6; 9 bases are a match to TRBD1. This CDR3 has 13 residues. Germline V gives CDR1 MNHNY, CDR2 SVGAGI (reference sequence). The trim removed 5 bases at V and 9 bases at J, leaving 2 bases unmatched. This CDR3 reads CASSGQGLSPLHF. The CDR3 nucleotides read TGTGCCAGCAGTGGACAGGGGCTTTCACCCCTCCACTTT.

A note on this clone: The same CDR3 can be traced to other DNA sequences in this sample. The chain is built from TRBV2 and TRBJ2-4; the match to TRBD2 covers 7 bases. Germline loops: CDR1 SNHLY, CDR2 FYNNEI. V shed 8 bases, J shed 8 bases, and the junction held 6 bases outside the gene matches. This CDR3 comprises 12 residues. DNA of the CDR3: TGTGCCAGCGGCGCAGGGAGGGACATTCAGTACTTC. It is translated as CASGAGRDIQYF.

The chain links TRBV5-6 to TRBJ1-3; D gene unclear. With 2 bases removed from V and 4 bases from J, the gap between germline ends came to 13 bases. In germline, CDR1 is SGHDT, CDR2 YYEEEE. The CDR3 loop spans 15 amino acids. The CDR3 sequence is CASSLVALPGNTIYF. The CDR3 DNA is TGTGCCAGCAGCTTAGTAGCACTACCCGGAAACACCATATATTTT.

This clone appeared once. Other nucleotide sequences in the sample specify the same CDR3. The rearrangement uses TRBV5-1 and TRBJ1-1; tentative D call: TRBD1 (5 bases). Germline CDR1 is SGHRS and CDR2 is YFSETQ. V dropped 0 bases and J dropped 3 bases, with 9 bases sitting between them. This CDR3 is built from 14 residues. The CDR3 sequence: CASSLAGGYTEAFF. For the CDR3, the DNA is TGCGCCAGCAGCTTGGCCGGGGGGTACACTGAAGCTTTCTTT.

The chain has TRBV5-1 and TRBJ1-1, with 10 bases identical to TRBD1. The CDR3 has 15 amino acids. The trim removed 4 bases at V and 6 bases at J, leaving 9 bases unmatched. Germline V CDR1 and CDR2: SGHRS, YFSETQ. This chain's CDR3 is CASSTADRGLSEAFF. The DNA for the CDR3 is TGCGCCAGCAGCACCGCCGACAGGGGGCTCTCTGAAGCTTTCTTT.

This clone turned up a few times. V gene TRBV27 combines with J gene TRBJ2-5, with unresolved D. This CDR3 has 14 amino acids. Trimming took off 1 base at V and 5 bases at J, with 11 bases between the two ends. The germline gives CDR1 MNHEY, CDR2 SMNVEV (reference sequence). CDR3 bases: TGTGCCAGCAGTTTATATCCCGGGTTGGAGACCCAGTACTTC. It translates to CASSLYPGLETQYF.

V is TRBV25-1 and J is TRBJ1-2; D unresolved. CDR3 size: 15 residues. Trimming shortened V by 5 bases and J by 2 bases, and 15 bases separated the two germline ends. Germline V gene data show CDR1 as MGHDK and CDR2 as SYGVNS. The CDR3 here is CASSRRNEENYGYTF. The CDR3 DNA is TGTGCCAGCAGTAGGCGAAACGAGGAAAACTATGGCTACACCTTC.

This chain joins TRBV19 and TRBJ2-7, with D maybe TRBD1 (6 bases). Germline V CDR1 and CDR2: LNHDA, SQIVND (reference sequence). Trimming stripped 6 bases from V and 3 bases from J, with 9 bases between. The CDR3 is 12 residues long. CDR3 protein: CASSPDSYEQYF. CDR3 nucleotide sequence: TGTGCCAGTAGCCCGGACAGCTACGAGCAGTACTTC.

The V and J genes are TRBV19 and TRBJ1-1; 7 bases agree with TRBD1. V gave up 5 bases and J gave up 2 bases; unmatched junction bases: 8. The CDR3 spans 15 residues. Per the germline V gene, CDR1 is LNHDA and CDR2 is SQIVND (reference sequence). The CDR3 sequence: CASSSMTGSNTEAFF. The CDR3 nucleotides are TGTGCCAGTAGTTCCATGACAGGGAGTAACACTGAAGCTTTCTTT.

The chain carries TRBV9 and TRBJ1-2; the D gene is possibly TRBD1 (6 bases). This CDR3 has 17 residues. The V gene lost 3 bases and the J gene lost 4 bases, with 22 bases spanning the gap. Germline CDR1 SGDLS, CDR2 YYNGEE. The CDR3 reads CASSEGGYQSMSYGYTF. The DNA for the CDR3 is TGTGCCAGCAGCGAGGGGGGGTATCAGTCCATGAGCTATGGCTACACCTTC. The complete variable domain, with remaining parts taken from reference TRBV9 and TRBJ1-2, reads DSGVTQTPKHLITATGQRVTLRCSPRSGDLSVYWYQQSLDQGLQFLIQYYNGEERAKGNILERFSAQQFPDLHSELNLSSLELGDSALYFCASSEGGYQSMSYGYTFGSGTRLTVV.

The table lists this clone with a count of one. This chain connects TRBV4-1 to TRBJ1-2, with 7 bases identical to TRBD1. Germline V gives CDR1 MGHRA, CDR2 YSYEKL. CDR3 size: 15 residues. Trimming at V came to 0 bases and at J to 8 bases, leaving 9 bases not matched to a gene. The CDR3 DNA reads as TGCGCCAGCAGCCAAGAAGGGGACAGCCAGCAAGGCTACACCTTC. Translated: CASSQEGDSQQGYTF.

This clone was counted once. The chain is built from TRBV6-5 and TRBJ2-7, with D hard to call. Trimming took 10 bases from V and 0 from J, leaving 13 bases between them. CDR1 and CDR2 from the germline V gene are MNHEY and SVGAGI. This CDR3 has 13 amino acids. CDR3 protein: CATFNALSYEQYF. DNA for the CDR3: TGTGCCACCTTCAATGCACTCTCCTACGAGCAGTACTTC.

As concerns this clone: At one end the junction does not follow the germline gene, possibly because of a read error. The chain couples TRBV2 to TRBJ2-4, with TRBD1 matching over 9 bases. The germline V gene has CDR1 SNHLY and CDR2 FYNNEI. The CDR3 spans 16 residues. The CDR3 region is CASNGQGRIDKNSQYF. Here the CDR3 DNA reads TGTGCCAGCAATGGACAGGGGAGGATCGACAAAAACAGTCAGTACTTC.

This clone is a singleton in its sample. The chain carries TRBV5-6 and TRBJ1-2, with 8 bases fitting TRBD1. Germline CDR1 and CDR2: SGHDT and YYEEEE. The CDR3 runs to 14 residues. Trimming cost V 5 bases and J 7 bases; bases outside gene matches: 10. The CDR3 sequence: CASRGVRGRRGYTF. The CDR3 DNA reads TGTGCCAGCAGGGGGGTCAGGGGGCGCCGTGGCTACACCTTC. The full variable domain, with the rest looked up from reference TRBV5-6 and TRBJ1-2, is DAGVTQSPTHLIKTRGQQVTLRCSPKSGHDTVSWYQQALGQGPQFIFQYYEEEERQRGNFPDRFSGHQFPNYSSELNVNALLLGDSALYLCASRGVRGRRGYTFGSGTRLTVV.

The gene calls are TRBV5-1 and TRBJ1-2, with 7 bases lining up with TRBD1. V trimming: 3 bases; J trimming: 0 bases; junction bases outside the gene matches: 8. This CDR3 has 16 residues. Germline V gives CDR1 SGHRS, CDR2 YFSETQ. DNA of the CDR3: TGCGCCAGCAGCTCTACAGGGGCTCTACCTAACTATGGCTACACCTTC. Encoded protein: CASSSTGALPNYGYTF. Full variable domain (remainder filled in from reference TRBV5-1 and TRBJ1-2): KAGVTQTPRYLIKTRGQQVTLSCSPISGHRSVSWYQQTPGQGLQFLFEYFSETQRNKGNFPGRFSGRQFSNSRSEMNVSTLELGDSALYLCASSSTGALPNYGYTFGSGTRLTVV.

The chain is built from TRBV19 and TRBJ1-5; D gene unclear. Germline CDR1 and CDR2: LNHDA and SQIVND (reference sequence). V was shortened by 5 bases and J by 1 base, with 12 bases between the two germline ends. The CDR3 has 15 amino acids. In DNA form, the CDR3 reads TGTGCCAGTAGTTCCCTGGCAGTGAGCAATCAGCCCCAGCATTTT. Protein: CASSSLAVSNQPQHF.

The gene calls are TRBV6-5 and TRBJ1-2, with no clear D. Looked up from germline, CDR1 is MNHEY and CDR2 is SVGAGI. V was cut by 6 bases and J by 6 bases, with 11 bases left in between. The CDR3 runs 12 residues. DNA of the CDR3: TGTGCCAGCAGCCCTACCTCGGATGGCTACACCTTC. Translation: CASSPTSDGYTF.

The chain employs TRBV2 and TRBJ1-3; D ambiguous. Deletions cut 3 bases from V and 0 bases from J, with 6 bases between. This CDR3 has 14 residues. In germline, CDR1 is SNHLY, CDR2 FYNNEI. CDR3 DNA: TGTGCCAGCAGTGAGGGCAGCTCTGGAAACACCATATATTTT. Translation: CASSEGSSGNTIYF.

This chain uses TRBV6-1 with TRBJ2-5, with D perhaps matching TRBD1 (5 bases). Trimming stripped 6 bases from V and 4 bases from J, with 18 bases between. This CDR3 is built from 15 residues. Germline V gives CDR1 MNHNS, CDR2 SASEGT. In DNA form, the CDR3 reads TGTGCCAGCAGAATTTTACCTGACAGCCCAGAGACCCAGTACTTC. Translating it yields CASRILPDSPETQYF.

This clone has only one observation. The chain joins TRBV7-9 to TRBJ2-7; 7 bases are shared with TRBD1. CDR1 is SEHNR, CDR2 FQNEAQ, per germline (reference sequence). This CDR3 is 16 amino acids long. The V segment lost 5 bases and the J segment 0 bases; nucleotides outside the gene matches: 10. In DNA, the CDR3 is TGTGCCAGCAGCCCCCTTGTTGGGACAGACTCCTACGAGCAGTACTTC. Protein: CASSPLVGTDSYEQYF.

The CDR3 DNA reads TGTGCCAGCTCACCCCGGGACAGTTCTCGGGAGACCCAGTACTTC. Amino acids: CASSPRDSSRETQYF. The rearrangement joins TRBV18 to TRBJ2-5; 7 positions agree with TRBD1. The V and J ends lost 3 bases and 5 bases, in that order; junction bases with no gene match: 9. The CDR3 has 15 amino acids. Per germline, CDR1 KGHSH and CDR2 LQKENI.

J is TRBJ1-1 and V is TRBV14, with unresolved D. CDR3 length equals 13 residues. V shed 0 bases and J shed 1 base, with 3 bases lying between them. Germline V gene sequence: CDR1 SGHDN, CDR2 FVKESK. CDR3 in amino acids: CASSQDRNTEAFF. The CDR3 DNA is TGTGCCAGCAGCCAAGATCGGAACACTGAAGCTTTCTTT.